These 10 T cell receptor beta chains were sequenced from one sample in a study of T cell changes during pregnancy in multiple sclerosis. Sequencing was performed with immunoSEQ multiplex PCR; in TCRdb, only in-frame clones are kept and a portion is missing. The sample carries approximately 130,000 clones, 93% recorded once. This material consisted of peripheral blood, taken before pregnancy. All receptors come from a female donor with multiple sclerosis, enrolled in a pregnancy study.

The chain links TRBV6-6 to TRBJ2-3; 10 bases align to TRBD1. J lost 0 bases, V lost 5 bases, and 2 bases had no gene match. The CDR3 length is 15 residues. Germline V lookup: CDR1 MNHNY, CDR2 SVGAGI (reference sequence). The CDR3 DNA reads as TGTGCCAGCAGTGGGGACAGGGGTAGCACAGATACGCAGTATTTT. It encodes CASSGDRGSTDTQYF.

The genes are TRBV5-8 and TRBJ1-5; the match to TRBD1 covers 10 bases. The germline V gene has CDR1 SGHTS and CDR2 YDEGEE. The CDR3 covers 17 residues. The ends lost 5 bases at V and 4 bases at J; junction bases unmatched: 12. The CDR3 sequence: CASSYFGTGAGNQPQHF. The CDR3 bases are TGTGCCAGCAGTTATTTCGGGACAGGGGCAGGAAATCAGCCCCAGCATTTT.

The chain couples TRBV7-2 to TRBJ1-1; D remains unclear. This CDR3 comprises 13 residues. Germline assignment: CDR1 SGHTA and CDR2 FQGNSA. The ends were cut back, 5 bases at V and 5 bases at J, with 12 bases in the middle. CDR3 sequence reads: CASSLDVRTEAFF. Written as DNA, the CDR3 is TGTGCCAGCAGCCTCGATGTGAGAACTGAAGCTTTCTTT.

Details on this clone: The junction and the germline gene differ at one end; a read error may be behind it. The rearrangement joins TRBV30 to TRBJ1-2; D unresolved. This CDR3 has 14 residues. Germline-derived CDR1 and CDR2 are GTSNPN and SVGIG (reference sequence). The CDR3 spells CAWARPGYDNGNTF. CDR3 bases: TGTGCCTGGGCGAGACCGGGATACGATAATGGCAACACCTTC.

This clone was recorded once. This CDR3 reads CASRPRGESYEQYF. For the CDR3, the DNA is TGCGCCAGCCGACCTCGGGGGGAGTCCTACGAGCAGTACTTC. The chain couples TRBV5-1 to TRBJ2-7; 7 bases agree with TRBD2. Germline values: CDR1 SGHRS, CDR2 YFSETQ. CDR3 size: 14 residues. The trim removed 7 bases at V and 1 base at J, leaving 8 bases unmatched. Based on the CDR3 plus reference TRBV5-1 and TRBJ2-7, the full variable domain is KAGVTQTPRYLIKTRGQQVTLSCSPISGHRSVSWYQQTPGQGLQFLFEYFSETQRNKGNFPGRFSGRQFSNSRSEMNVSTLELGDSALYLCASRPRGESYEQYFGPGTRLTVT.

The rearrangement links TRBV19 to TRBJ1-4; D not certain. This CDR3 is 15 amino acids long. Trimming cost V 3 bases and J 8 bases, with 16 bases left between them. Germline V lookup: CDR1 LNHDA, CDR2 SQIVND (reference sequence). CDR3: CASSISAGGREKLFF. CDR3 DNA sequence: TGTGCCAGTAGTATTTCGGCAGGAGGTCGGGAAAAACTGTTTTTT. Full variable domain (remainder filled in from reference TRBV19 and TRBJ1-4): DGGITQSPKYLFRKEGQNVTLSCEQNLNHDAMYWYRQDPGQGLRLIYYSQIVNDFQKGDIAEGYSVSREKKESFPLTVTSAQKNPTAFYLCASSISAGGREKLFFGSGTQLSVL.

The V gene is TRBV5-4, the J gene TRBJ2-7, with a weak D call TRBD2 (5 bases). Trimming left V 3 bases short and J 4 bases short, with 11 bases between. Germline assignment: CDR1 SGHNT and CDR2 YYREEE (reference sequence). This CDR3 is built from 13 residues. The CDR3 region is CASSSPGEYEQYF. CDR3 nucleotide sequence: TGTGCCAGCAGCTCCCCCGGGGAATACGAGCAGTACTTC.

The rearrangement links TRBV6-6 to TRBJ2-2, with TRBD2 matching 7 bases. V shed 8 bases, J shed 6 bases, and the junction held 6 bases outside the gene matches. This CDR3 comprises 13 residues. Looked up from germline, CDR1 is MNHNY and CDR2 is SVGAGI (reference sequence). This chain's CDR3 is CASQAGLPGELFF. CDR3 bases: TGTGCCAGCCAGGCGGGACTACCCGGGGAGCTGTTTTTT.

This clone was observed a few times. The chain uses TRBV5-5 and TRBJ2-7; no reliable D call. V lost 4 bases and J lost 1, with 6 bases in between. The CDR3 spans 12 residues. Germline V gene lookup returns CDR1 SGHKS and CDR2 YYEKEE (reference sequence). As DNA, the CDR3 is TGTGCCAGCAGCCCCCGGTCCTACGAGCAGTACTTC. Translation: CASSPRSYEQYF.

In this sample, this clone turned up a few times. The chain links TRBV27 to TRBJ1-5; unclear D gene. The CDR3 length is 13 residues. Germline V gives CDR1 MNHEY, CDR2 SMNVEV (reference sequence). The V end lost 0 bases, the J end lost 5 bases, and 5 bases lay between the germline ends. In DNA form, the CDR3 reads TGTGCCAGCAGTTTATCGGGCTATCAGCCCCAGCATTTT. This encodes CASSLSGYQPQHF.